The sequence of this T cell receptor beta chain was determined in a study of blood T cell repertoires in COVID-19. About the research overall: Sample material is recorded as cDNA or gDNA derived from T cells, B-cell-depleted T cells, or PBMCs.

Original methodology: For nucleated cells, counts were estimated from reference gene primer amplification. Sequencing used immunoSEQ multiplex PCR; TCRdb keeps in-frame clones, though not all of them. For V, J and clone size, that table is used; D and trimming come from the DNA. The table shows roughly 280,000 clones, with 70% to 90% occurring only once. CDR1 is LGHNA and CDR2 is YSLEER in the germline V gene. With 4 bases clipped from V and 3 bases from J, the junction kept 12 bases outside the gene matches. The CDR3 has 18 amino acids. The origin of this receptor is a man younger than 45 with active or convalescent COVID-19. The chain combines TRBV4-3 with TRBJ1-6, with 7 bases identical to TRBD1. Sequencing used peripheral blood. The CDR3 sequence is CASSPDPLGTVYNSPLHF. In DNA, the CDR3 is TGCGCCAGCAGCCCGGACCCCCTCGGGACAGTCTATAATTCACCCCTCCACTTT.